The 25 T cell receptor beta chains below come from one sample, sequenced in a study of OX40 agonist ivuxolimab in advanced cancers. The repertoire was sequenced with immunoSEQ multiplex PCR; TCRdb's copy has only in-frame clones and lacks some. The sample yields about 75,000 clones, about 88% seen once. The sequences come from CD4+ or CD8+ T cells sorted from blood, collected in a trial of the OX40 agonist ivuxolimab. These receptor sequences come from an adult with an advanced solid tumor such as melanoma, head and neck, liver or kidney cancer.

J is TRBJ2-5 and V is TRBV7-9; TRBD1 aligns across 9 bases. This CDR3 contains 14 residues. The ends lost 5 bases at V and 5 bases at J; junction bases unmatched: 6. CDR1 and CDR2 from the germline V gene are SEHNR and FQNEAQ (reference sequence). CDR3 sequence reads: CASSRGQGTETQYF. CDR3 bases: TGTGCCAGCAGCCGAGGACAGGGGACTGAGACCCAGTACTTC.

The chain is built from TRBV6-6 and TRBJ2-1; 10 bases fit TRBD1. The germline CDR1 and CDR2 sequences are MNHNY and SVGAGI (reference sequence). The CDR3 has 16 amino acids. V trimming: 4 bases; J trimming: 2 bases; junction bases outside the gene matches: 5. The chain's CDR3 is CASSFGTGVPYNEQFF. For the CDR3, the DNA is TGTGCCAGCAGTTTTGGGACAGGGGTACCCTACAATGAGCAGTTCTTC.

This clone turned up a few times. The chain carries TRBV6-5 and TRBJ2-7, with a possible D match to TRBD1 (6 bases). Germline V CDR1 and CDR2: MNHEY, SVGAGI. CDR3 size: 13 residues. V lost 2 bases and J 1 base, leaving 6 bases between the germline ends. This CDR3 is CASSYRGSYEQYF. In nucleotides, the CDR3 is TGTGCCAGCAGTTACAGGGGGTCCTACGAGCAGTACTTC.

The chain employs TRBV5-6 and TRBJ2-7; 8 nucleotides align to TRBD1. V trimming: 4 bases; J trimming: 0 bases; junction bases outside the gene matches: 9. CDR1 is SGHDT, CDR2 YYEEEE, per germline. This CDR3 is 16 amino acids long. In DNA form, the CDR3 reads TGTGCCAGCAGCCTTAATGGACAGGGCGTCTCCTACGAGCAGTACTTC. Residues: CASSLNGQGVSYEQYF.

The CDR3, as DNA: TGCAGCGTTCGGGATAGCGGCACAAGCTCCTACAATGAGCAGTTCTTC. It codes for CSVRDSGTSSYNEQFF. The chain couples TRBV29-1 to TRBJ2-1; a weak D match, TRBD2 (6 bases). V lost 5 bases, J lost 0 bases, and 17 bases lay in between. The CDR3 is 16 amino acids. Germline values: CDR1 SQVTM, CDR2 ANQGSEA.

The chain joins TRBV19 to TRBJ2-2; D is ambiguous. The CDR3 covers 14 residues. Germline CDR1 is LNHDA and CDR2 is SQIVND (reference sequence). V lost 7 bases and J lost 5, with 14 bases in between. The CDR3 loop is CASISRVGTGELFF. In DNA, the CDR3 is TGTGCCAGTATCTCCCGGGTGGGGACCGGGGAGCTGTTTTTT.

This sequence joins TRBV7-2 and TRBJ2-1; D is uncertain. Between the trimmed V and J ends, which lost 1 base and 16 bases, there was a span of 11 bases. CDR1 and CDR2 (germline): SGHTA, FQGNSA. This CDR3 is built from 11 residues. The CDR3 coding sequence is TGTGCCAGCAGCTTAGTAGATCTTCTTTTCTTC. This translates into CASSLVDLLFF.

The chain recombines TRBV6-1 with TRBJ1-5; no definite D call. V shed 3 bases and J shed 4 bases, with 7 bases lying between them. Germline-derived CDR1 and CDR2 are MNHNS and SASEGT. The CDR3 is 13 residues long. The chain's CDR3 is CASSEFLNQPQHF. Written as DNA, the CDR3 is TGTGCCAGCAGTGAGTTTCTAAATCAGCCCCAGCATTTT.

The chain couples TRBV11-2 to TRBJ1-1, with 7 bases lining up with TRBD1. The germline gives CDR1 SGHAT, CDR2 FQNNGV. The J segment lost 6 bases and the V segment lost 4 bases, leaving 11 bases of the junction unmatched. This CDR3 has 15 residues. CDR3 protein: CASSYRGLSSAEAFF. DNA for the CDR3: TGTGCCAGCAGCTACAGGGGTCTCTCGTCGGCTGAAGCTTTCTTT.

This clone was seen only once. The V and J genes are TRBV28 and TRBJ1-3; D might be TRBD1 (6 bases). V dropped 2 bases and J dropped 4 bases, with 12 bases sitting between them. The CDR3 has 15 amino acids. Germline V gene data show CDR1 as MDHEN and CDR2 as SYDVKM. The CDR3 bases are TGTGCCAGCAGTTTACTGGGGGCGGACGGAAACACCATATATTTT. As protein: CASSLLGADGNTIYF. Together with reference TRBV28 and TRBJ1-3, the CDR3 gives the full variable domain: DVKVTQSSRYLVKRTGEKVFLECVQDMDHENMFWYRQDPGLGLRLIYFSYDVKMKEKGDIPEGYSVSREKKERFSLILESASTNQTSMYLCASSLLGADGNTIYFGEGSWLTVV.

The V gene is TRBV9, the J gene TRBJ2-3, with 12 bases matching TRBD2. Germline values: CDR1 SGDLS, CDR2 YYNGEE. V gave up 2 bases and J gave up 3 bases; unmatched junction bases: 1. The CDR3 has 15 amino acids. CDR3 sequence: CASSVLAGGTDTQYF. CDR3 DNA: TGTGCCAGCAGCGTCCTAGCGGGAGGGACAGATACGCAGTATTTT. Drawing the rest from reference TRBV9 and TRBJ2-3, the complete variable domain is DSGVTQTPKHLITATGQRVTLRCSPRSGDLSVYWYQQSLDQGLQFLIQYYNGEERAKGNILERFSAQQFPDLHSELNLSSLELGDSALYFCASSVLAGGTDTQYFGPGTRLTVL.

CDR3 loop: CASSEFLGGLTTNTGELFF. The CDR3 DNA reads as TGTGCCAGCAGTGAATTTCTGGGAGGTTTGACTACGAACACCGGGGAGCTGTTTTTT. The chain recombines TRBV6-1 with TRBJ2-2, with D tentatively TRBD2 (6 bases). Trimming shortened V by 2 bases and J by 0 bases, and 19 bases separated the two germline ends. The CDR3 covers 19 residues. Germline assignment: CDR1 MNHNS and CDR2 SASEGT.

The chain is built from TRBV7-9 and TRBJ2-1, with D perhaps TRBD2 (6 bases). V shed 3 bases and J shed 7 bases, with 7 bases lying between them. Germline lookup yields CDR1 SEHNR and CDR2 FQNEAQ (reference sequence). The CDR3 loop spans 12 amino acids. CDR3 nucleotide sequence: TGTGCCAGCAGCTTTCGGGAGAATGAGCAGTTCTTC. Translated: CASSFRENEQFF.

CDR3 residues: CASSPTGGTEAFF. CDR3 coding DNA: TGTGCCAGCAGCCCCACAGGGGGCACTGAAGCTTTCTTT. The gene calls are TRBV6-1 and TRBJ1-1; TRBD1 agrees at 8 bases. Germline V gene data show CDR1 as MNHNS and CDR2 as SASEGT. V shed 6 bases, J shed 4 bases, and the junction held 4 bases outside the gene matches. This CDR3 has 13 amino acids.

The rearrangement uses TRBV5-1 and TRBJ1-6; the D gene is possibly TRBD1 (5 bases). Germline-derived CDR1 and CDR2 are SGHRS and YFSETQ. CDR3 length: 15 residues. V dropped 6 bases and J dropped 5 bases, with 15 bases sitting between them. For the CDR3, the DNA is TGCGCCAGCACCATGGGGGGATTCGATAATTCACCCCTCCACTTT. Translation: CASTMGGFDNSPLHF.

The chain couples TRBV28 to TRBJ1-3; D unclear. V was pared by 1 base and J by 4 bases, with 11 bases between. Germline V CDR1 and CDR2: MDHEN, SYDVKM. The CDR3 extends over 15 amino acids. CDR3 protein: CASSLLYEGGNTIYF. CDR3 nucleotide sequence: TGTGCCAGCAGTTTATTATACGAGGGAGGAAACACCATATATTTT.

The V and J genes are TRBV6-5 and TRBJ1-4; a possible D gene is TRBD1 (6 bases). This CDR3 has 14 residues. V lost 5 bases, J lost 3 bases, and 10 bases lay in between. CDR1 is MNHEY, CDR2 SVGAGI, per germline. CDR3 bases: TGTGCCAGCAGTGCCAGGGGTTCTAATGAAAAACTGTTTTTT. It translates to CASSARGSNEKLFF.

Here the CDR3 DNA reads TGTGCCAGCAGCGTGGATCTAGCGGGAGACGTCAGAACCTACGAGCAGTACTTC. It translates to CASSVDLAGDVRTYEQYF. The chain has TRBV9 and TRBJ2-7; 10 bases fit TRBD2. CDR1 and CDR2 from the germline V gene are SGDLS and YYNGEE. This CDR3 has 18 amino acids. The junction had 13 bases not matched to a gene; V was cut back by 2 bases and J by 2 bases.

This chain connects TRBV6-6 to TRBJ2-2; 8 positions match TRBD1. The V and J ends lost 5 bases and 0 bases, in that order; junction bases with no gene match: 5. There are 16 residues in the CDR3. Germline assignment: CDR1 MNHNY and CDR2 SVGAGI (reference sequence). CDR3 nucleotide sequence: TGTGCCAGCAGTCCGGACAGGGCCCCGAACACCGGGGAGCTGTTTTTT. This translates into CASSPDRAPNTGELFF.

V and J are TRBV19 and TRBJ2-3; D is perhaps TRBD2 (5 bases). The CDR3 totals 20 residues. Germline loops: CDR1 LNHDA, CDR2 SQIVND (reference sequence). V was pared by 3 bases and J by 0 bases, with 25 bases between. The CDR3 nucleotides are TGTGCCAGTAGTATCCCTAACGGGATATTTCAAGCACTCAGCACAGATACGCAGTATTTT. This sequence encodes CASSIPNGIFQALSTDTQYF. Full variable domain (missing parts from reference TRBV19 and TRBJ2-3): DGGITQSPKYLFRKEGQNVTLSCEQNLNHDAMYWYRQDPGQGLRLIYYSQIVNDFQKGDIAEGYSVSREKKESFPLTVTSAQKNPTAFYLCASSIPNGIFQALSTDTQYFGPGTRLTVL.

This chain links TRBV5-6 with TRBJ1-5; D is perhaps TRBD1 (5 bases). Germline-derived CDR1 and CDR2 are SGHDT and YYEEEE. The CDR3 loop spans 14 amino acids. V was trimmed by 4 bases and J by 0 bases, leaving 8 bases between them. The DNA for the CDR3 is TGTGCCAGCAGCGGGGGGGATAGCAATCAGCCCCAGCATTTT. Encoded protein: CASSGGDSNQPQHF.

The rearrangement joins TRBV5-1 to TRBJ2-4; D perhaps matches TRBD1 (6 bases). The CDR3 runs 14 residues. V was shortened by 2 bases and J by 8 bases, with 14 bases between the two germline ends. Germline CDR1 SGHRS, CDR2 YFSETQ. The CDR3 region is CASSLQGVGDIQYF. The CDR3 DNA follows: TGCGCCAGCAGCTTACAGGGTGTGGGTGACATTCAGTACTTC.

The CDR3 coding sequence is TGTGCCACCAGCAGGGCAGACGAGCAGTACTTC. Translation: CATSRADEQYF. The J gene is TRBJ2-5, the V gene TRBV15; no clear D gene. The closer fit of TRBJ2-7 to the DNA end suggests the J call may be wrong. Germline lookup yields CDR1 LNHNV and CDR2 YYDKDF (reference sequence). This CDR3 comprises 11 residues.

The chain links TRBV10-3 to TRBJ2-7; 7 nucleotides agree with TRBD1. The CDR3 has 13 residues. J gave up 5 bases and V 6 bases, and 7 bases lay outside the gene matches. The germline V gene encodes CDR1 ENHRY and CDR2 SYGVKD. This CDR3 is CAIRDQTGNEQYF. The CDR3 DNA is TGTGCCATCAGAGACCAGACAGGGAACGAGCAGTACTTC.

This clone was recorded a few times. The rearrangement joins TRBV6-5 to TRBJ2-1; D is uncertain. V lost 6 bases, J lost 10 bases, and 16 bases lay in between. CDR3 length: 13 amino acids. CDR1 is MNHEY, CDR2 SVGAGI, per germline. CDR3 in amino acids: CASRVIPSSEQFF. In DNA, the CDR3 is TGTGCCAGCAGGGTGATCCCCTCCTCAGAGCAGTTCTTC.